These T cell receptor beta chains were read from a single sample in a study of control samples from healthy donors and cancer patients. This table comes from immunoSEQ multiplex PCR, and its TCRdb copy is limited to in-frame clones, with some not included. This table holds some 160,000 clones, 92% found once. Sequences were obtained from blood. Source of these receptors: a woman in her 30s in good health. The CDR3 runs from the conserved cysteine through the conserved F or W. D genes are given only for firm matches. Only part of the rows carry a size: once, few, many, or a class if the clone is expanded.

D	J	length	V	size	CDR3	DNA
-	TRBJ1-1	13	TRBV28	-	CASRPVLNTEAFF	TGTGCCAGCAGGCCGGTTCTAAACACTGAAGCTTTCTTT
-	TRBJ2-2	13	TRBV29-1	-	CSVEQVNTGELFF	TGCAGCGTTGAACAGGTGAACACCGGGGAGCTGTTTTTT
TRBD1	TRBJ2-7	15	TRBV5-1	-	CASSFSLGQYYEQYF	TGCGCCAGCAGCTTTAGTTTGGGACAGTACTACGAGCAGTACTTC
-	TRBJ1-1	11	TRBV28	-	CASIGNTEAFF	TGTGCCAGCATTGGGAACACTGAAGCTTTCTTT
TRBD2	TRBJ2-5	16	TRBV15	-	CATSRDPAGGQETQYF	TGTGCCACCAGCAGAGATCCAGCGGGAGGGCAAGAGACCCAGTACTTC
TRBD2	TRBJ2-1	17	TRBV28	once	CASSSPRGSGSGNEQFF	TGTGCCAGCAGTTCCCCCAGGGGTAGCGGGAGTGGGAATGAGCAGTTCTTC
TRBD1	TRBJ1-5	16	TRBV28	-	CASSLWGDRANQPQHF	TGTGCCAGCAGTTTATGGGGGGACAGGGCAAATCAGCCCCAGCATTTT
TRBD2	TRBJ2-7	14	TRBV29-1	-	CSSKAQRDSYEQYF	TGCAGCTCGAAGGCTCAGCGGGACTCCTACGAGCAGTACTTC
TRBD1	TRBJ1-1	15	TRBV7-9	-	CASSLVQGMNTEAFF	TGTGCCAGCAGCTTAGTACAGGGGATGAACACTGAAGCTTTCTTT
-	TRBJ1-1	13	TRBV7-9	-	CASSLWENTEAFF	TGTGCCAGCAGCTTATGGGAGAACACTGAAGCTTTCTTT
TRBD2	TRBJ2-2	16	TRBV2	-	CASSDGLAGVTGELFF	TGTGCCAGCAGTGACGGCCTAGCGGGAGTAACCGGGGAGCTGTTTTTT
TRBD1	TRBJ1-6	17	TRBV28	few	CASRYTGGLANNSPLHF	TGTGCCAGCAGATACACAGGGGGCCTGGCCAATAATTCACCCCTCCACTTT
TRBD2	TRBJ2-1	16	TRBV7-7	-	CASSRELAGVYNEQFF	TGTGCCAGCAGCCGCGAACTAGCGGGAGTTTACAATGAGCAGTTCTTC
TRBD1	TRBJ1-1	16	TRBV19	-	CASSSRGTQVNTEAFF	TGTGCCAGTAGCTCCAGGGGGACGCAGGTGAACACTGAAGCTTTCTTT
-	TRBJ1-3	12	TRBV30	-	CAWESIENTIYF	TGTGCCTGGGAGAGCATTGAAAACACCATATATTTT
-	TRBJ1-1	14	TRBV3-1/TRBV3-2	-	CASSQALMNTEAFF	TGTGCCAGCAGCCAAGCTCTAATGAACACTGAAGCTTTCTTT
-	TRBJ2-2	14	TRBV7-9	-	CASSLGGDTGELFF	TGTGCCAGCAGCTTAGGAGGGGACACCGGGGAGCTGTTTTTT
-	TRBJ2-1	16	TRBV27	-	CASSPSPGMTYNEQFF	TGTGCCAGCAGCCCCTCTCCGGGGATGACCTACAATGAGCAGTTCTTC
TRBD1	TRBJ1-5	15	TRBV6-5	-	CASRDREGSNQPQHF	TGTGCCAGCAGAGACAGGGAGGGAAGCAATCAGCCCCAGCATTTT
-	TRBJ2-1	14	TRBV28	-	CASTISGTYNERFF	TGTGCCAGCACCATAAGCGGTACTTACAATGAGCGGTTCTTC
-	TRBJ1-3	13	TRBV28	-	CASSLGGVNTIYF	TGTGCCAGCAGTCTAGGGGGGGTAAACACCATATATTTT
-	TRBJ2-7	19	TRBV5-1	-	CASSLRAGTEDFSAYEQYF	TGCGCCAGCAGCCTAAGGGCCGGGACCGAAGACTTTAGCGCCTACGAGCAGTACTTC
-	TRBJ1-5	20	TRBV11-3	-	CASSLPLLSVGQYGNQPQHF	TGTGCCAGCAGCTTACCCCTTCTCTCGGTAGGGCAGTATGGGAATCAGCCCCAGCATTTT
-	TRBJ2-5	14	TRBV18	-	CASSPKGLQETQYF	TGTGCCAGCTCACCCAAAGGTCTCCAAGAGACCCAGTACTTC
-	TRBJ2-1	15	TRBV11-2	-	CASSLERALSNEQFF	TGTGCCAGCAGCTTAGAGAGAGCCCTCTCGAATGAGCAGTTCTTC
TRBD2	TRBJ2-3	16	TRBV7-2	-	CASSLRTSGGGVTQYF	TGTGCCAGCAGCTTAAGGACTAGCGGGGGGGGCGTTACGCAGTATTTT
-	TRBJ2-7	15	TRBV4-2	-	CASSQVEGGSYEQYF	TGTGCCAGCAGCCAAGTAGAAGGCGGTTCCTACGAGCAGTACTTC
TRBD1	TRBJ1-6	15	TRBV6-5	-	CASRGGQGYNSPLHF	TGTGCCAGCAGGGGGGGACAGGGGTATAATTCACCCCTCCACTTT
TRBD2	TRBJ2-5	14	TRBV7-2	-	CASSHRAGRETQYF	TGTGCCAGCAGCCACCGAGCGGGACGGGAGACCCAGTACTTC
-	TRBJ1-3	15	TRBV19	-	CATTKDSSSGNTIYF	TGTGCCACCACTAAGGACAGCAGCTCTGGAAACACCATATATTTT
-	TRBJ1-6	12	TRBV18	-	CASSDGQVPLHF	TGTGCCAGCTCAGACGGGCAGGTACCCCTCCACTTT
-	TRBJ1-5	15	TRBV5-5	few	CASSPAVGGNQPQHF	TGTGCCAGCAGCCCCGCAGTTGGAGGCAATCAGCCCCAGCATTTT
-	TRBJ1-4	17	TRBV4-1	-	CASSQAAPRRANEKLFF	TGCGCCAGCAGCCAAGCGGCGCCCCGAAGGGCTAATGAAAAACTGTTTTTT
TRBD1	TRBJ2-7	14	TRBV5-1	-	CASSFGTGTYEQYF	TGCGCCAGCAGCTTTGGGACAGGGACCTACGAGCAGTACTTC
-	TRBJ2-7	14	TRBV7-8	few	CASNLGQSSYEQYF	TGTGCCAGCAACCTGGGGCAGAGCTCCTACGAGCAGTACTTC
-	TRBJ2-3	14	TRBV19	-	CASSIEGLTDTQYF	TGTGCCAGTAGTATCGAGGGACTCACAGATACGCAGTATTTT
TRBD1	TRBJ1-2	15	TRBV19	-	CASSIGDRATQGYTF	TGTGCCAGTAGTATAGGTGACAGGGCGACTCAGGGCTACACCTTC
TRBD2	TRBJ2-7	16	TRBV7-3	-	CASSPSGKEISYEQYF	TGTGCCAGCAGCCCTAGCGGGAAGGAAATCTCCTACGAGCAGTACTTC
-	TRBJ2-3	14	TRBV30	once	CAWRKTGATDTQYF	TGTGCCTGGCGTAAGACGGGAGCCACAGATACGCAGTATTTT
TRBD1	TRBJ2-2	15	TRBV18	once	CASSPFQGADGELFF	TGTGCCAGCTCACCATTTCAGGGGGCGGACGGGGAGCTGTTTTTT
TRBD2	TRBJ2-7	15	TRBV7-2	-	CASSFVAGGSYEQYF	TGTGCCAGCAGCTTTGTCGCGGGAGGGTCCTACGAGCAGTACTTC
TRBD2	TRBJ2-1	17	TRBV9	-	CASSALPAGVGGNEQFF	TGTGCCAGCAGCGCACTACCAGCGGGAGTCGGGGGCAATGAGCAGTTCTTC
-	TRBJ1-5	17	TRBV19	-	CASSIDLGGLSNQPQHF	TGTGCCAGTAGTATAGATCTTGGAGGGTTGAGCAATCAGCCCCAGCATTTT
TRBD1	TRBJ2-5	15	TRBV24-1	-	CATSAGTGDMETQYF	TGTGCCACCAGTGCAGGGACAGGGGACATGGAGACCCAGTACTTC
-	TRBJ2-7	13	TRBV18	few	CASSPPGGPTQYF	TGTGCCAGCTCACCACCGGGCGGCCCAACGCAGTACTTC
-	TRBJ1-2	14	TRBV13	-	CASSLGTGNAGYTF	TGTGCCAGCAGCTTAGGCACAGGGAACGCTGGCTACACCTTC
-	TRBJ2-2	16	TRBV9	-	CASSVDERVYTGELFF	TGTGCCAGCAGCGTAGATGAGCGGGTTTACACCGGGGAGCTGTTTTTT
-	TRBJ1-1	14	TRBV5-4	-	CASRTFGGNTEAFF	TGTGCCAGCAGAACCTTCGGGGGGAACACTGAAGCTTTCTTT
-	TRBJ1-1	13	TRBV4-1	-	CASSQPGWAEAFF	TGCGCCAGCAGCCAACCGGGTTGGGCTGAAGCTTTCTTT
TRBD1	TRBJ1-5	14	TRBV2	-	CASSEKSGGGSQHF	TGTGCCAGCAGTGAAAAGTCAGGGGGAGGGTCCCAGCATTTT
-	TRBJ1-1	12	TRBV11-2	-	CASSLGREEAFF	TGTGCCAGCAGCTTAGGTCGAGAAGAAGCTTTCTTT
-	TRBJ2-3	13	TRBV10-3	-	CAIRPTGEDTQYF	TGTGCCATCAGACCGACAGGTGAAGATACGCAGTATTTT
TRBD2	TRBJ2-5	15	TRBV25-1	-	CASVTSGRAGETQYF	TGTGCCAGCGTTACTAGCGGGAGGGCCGGGGAGACCCAGTACTTC
-	TRBJ2-7	14	TRBV5-5	-	CASSLGQDLYEQYF	TGTGCCAGCAGCTTGGGCCAGGACCTGTACGAGCAGTACTTC